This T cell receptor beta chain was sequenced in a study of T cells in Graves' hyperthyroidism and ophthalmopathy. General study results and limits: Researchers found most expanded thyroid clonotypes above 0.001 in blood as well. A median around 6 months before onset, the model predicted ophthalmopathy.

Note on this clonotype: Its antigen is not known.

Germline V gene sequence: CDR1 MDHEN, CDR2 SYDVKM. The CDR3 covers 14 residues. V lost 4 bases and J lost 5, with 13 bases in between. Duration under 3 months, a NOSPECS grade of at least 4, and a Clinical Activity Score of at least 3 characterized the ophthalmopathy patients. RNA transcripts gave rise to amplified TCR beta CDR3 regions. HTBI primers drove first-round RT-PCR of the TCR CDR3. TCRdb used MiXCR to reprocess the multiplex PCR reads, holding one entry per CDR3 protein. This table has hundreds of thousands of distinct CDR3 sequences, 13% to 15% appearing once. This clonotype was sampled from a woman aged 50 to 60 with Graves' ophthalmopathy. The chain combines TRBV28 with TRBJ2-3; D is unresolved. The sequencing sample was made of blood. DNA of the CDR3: TGTGCCAGCAGTTCTCATTTTATGGGAGATACGCAGTATTTT. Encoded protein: CASSSHFMGDTQYF. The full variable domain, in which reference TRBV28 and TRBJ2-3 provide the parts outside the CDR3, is DVKVTQSSRYLVKRTGEKVFLECVQDMDHENMFWYRQDPGLGLRLIYFSYDVKMKEKGDIPEGYSVSREKKERFSLILESASTNQTSMYLCASSSHFMGDTQYFGPGTRLTVL.